This entry concerns a single T cell receptor (beta chain). These data belong to a study of shared clonotypes between healthy human individuals. Germline assignment: CDR1 LNHDA and CDR2 SQIVND (reference sequence). CDR3 size: 15 residues. With 5 bases removed from V and 1 base from J, the gap between germline ends came to 13 bases. The assay was carried out at the deep level. Sequenced by immunoSEQ multiplex PCR; TCRdb stores in-frame clones only, minus some. The data show roughly 700,000 clones, less than 85% seen once. The sample comprised memory CD4+ T cells sorted from blood. Subset indicated: CD45RA-negative fraction. The sequence derives from a young woman in good health. The V call is TRBV19, the J call TRBJ2-3; either TRBD1 or TRBD2 may fit D (5 bases each). CDR3 DNA: TGTGCCAGTAGTCTCCAGCCGGGACGCACAGATACGCAGTATTTT. It is translated as CASSLQPGRTDTQYF.